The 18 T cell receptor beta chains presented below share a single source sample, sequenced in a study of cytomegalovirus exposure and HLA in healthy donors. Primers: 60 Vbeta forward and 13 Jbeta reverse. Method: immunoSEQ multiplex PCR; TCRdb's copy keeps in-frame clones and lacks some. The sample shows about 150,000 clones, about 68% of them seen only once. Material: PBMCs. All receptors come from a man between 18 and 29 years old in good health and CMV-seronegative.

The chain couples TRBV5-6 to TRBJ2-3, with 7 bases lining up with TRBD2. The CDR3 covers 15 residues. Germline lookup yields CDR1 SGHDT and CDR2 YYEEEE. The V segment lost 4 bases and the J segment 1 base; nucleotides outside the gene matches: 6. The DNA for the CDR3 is TGTGCCAGCAGCAGGGGACTATCCCGCACAGATACGCAGTATTTT. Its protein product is CASSRGLSRTDTQYF.

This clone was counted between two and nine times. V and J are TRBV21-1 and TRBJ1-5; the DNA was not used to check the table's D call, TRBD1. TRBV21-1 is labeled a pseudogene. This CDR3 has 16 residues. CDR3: CASSKGRSFGDPPQHF. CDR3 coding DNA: TGTGCCAGCAGCAAGGGCCGATCCTTCGGCGATCCGCCCCAGCATTTT.

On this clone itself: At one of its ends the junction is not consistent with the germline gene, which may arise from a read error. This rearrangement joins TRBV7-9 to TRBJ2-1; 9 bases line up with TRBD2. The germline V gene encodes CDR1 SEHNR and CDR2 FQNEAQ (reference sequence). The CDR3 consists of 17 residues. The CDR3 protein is CSSSLLFLAGQYNEQFF. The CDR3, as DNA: TGTTCCAGCAGCTTGCTCTTTCTAGCGGGACAGTACAATGAGCAGTTCTTC.

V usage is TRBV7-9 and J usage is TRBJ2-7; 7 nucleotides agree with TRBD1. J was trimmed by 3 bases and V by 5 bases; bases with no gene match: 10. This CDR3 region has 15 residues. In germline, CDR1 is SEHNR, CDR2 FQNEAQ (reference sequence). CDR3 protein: CASSTGQVLDYEQYF. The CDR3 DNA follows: TGTGCCAGCAGCACAGGACAGGTACTTGACTACGAGCAGTACTTC.

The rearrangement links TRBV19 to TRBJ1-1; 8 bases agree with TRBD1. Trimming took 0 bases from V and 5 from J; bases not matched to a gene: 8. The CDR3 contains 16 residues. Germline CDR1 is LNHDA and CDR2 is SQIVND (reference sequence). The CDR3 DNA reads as TGTGCCAGTAGTATAGAGGGCCCCCGGACAGGGACTGAAGCTTTCTTT. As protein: CASSIEGPRTGTEAFF.

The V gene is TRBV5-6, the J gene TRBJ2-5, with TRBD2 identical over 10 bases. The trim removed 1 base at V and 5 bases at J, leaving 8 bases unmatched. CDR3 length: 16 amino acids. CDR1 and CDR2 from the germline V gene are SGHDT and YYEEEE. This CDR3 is CASSLTASGSWETQYF. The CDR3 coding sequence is TGTGCCAGCAGCTTGACTGCTAGCGGGAGTTGGGAGACCCAGTACTTC.

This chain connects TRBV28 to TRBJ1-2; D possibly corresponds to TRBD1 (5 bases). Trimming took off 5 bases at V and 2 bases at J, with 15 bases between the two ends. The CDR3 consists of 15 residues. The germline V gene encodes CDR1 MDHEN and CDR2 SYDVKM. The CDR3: CASSQSAGENYGYTF. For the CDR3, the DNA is TGTGCCAGCAGTCAGTCGGCGGGGGAGAACTATGGCTACACCTTC.

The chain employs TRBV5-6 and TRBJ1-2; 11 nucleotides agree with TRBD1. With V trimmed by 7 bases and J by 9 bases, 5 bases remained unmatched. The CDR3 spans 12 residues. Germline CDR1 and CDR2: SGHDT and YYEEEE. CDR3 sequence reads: CASGGQGDRYTF. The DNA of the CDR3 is TGTGCCAGCGGGGGACAGGGGGACCGCTACACCTTC.

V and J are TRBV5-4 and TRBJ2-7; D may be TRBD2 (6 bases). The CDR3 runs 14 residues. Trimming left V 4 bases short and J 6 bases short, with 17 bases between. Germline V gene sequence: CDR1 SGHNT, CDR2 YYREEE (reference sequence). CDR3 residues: CASSIPGGVSEQYF. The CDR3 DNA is TGTGCCAGCAGCATCCCAGGAGGGGTCTCCGAGCAGTACTTC.

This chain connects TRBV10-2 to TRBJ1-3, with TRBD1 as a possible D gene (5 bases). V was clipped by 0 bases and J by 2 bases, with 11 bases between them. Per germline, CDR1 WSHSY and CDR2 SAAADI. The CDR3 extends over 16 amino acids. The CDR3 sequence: CASSESSGGPGNTIYF. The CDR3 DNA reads TGCGCCAGCAGTGAGTCGTCCGGGGGTCCTGGAAACACCATATATTTT.

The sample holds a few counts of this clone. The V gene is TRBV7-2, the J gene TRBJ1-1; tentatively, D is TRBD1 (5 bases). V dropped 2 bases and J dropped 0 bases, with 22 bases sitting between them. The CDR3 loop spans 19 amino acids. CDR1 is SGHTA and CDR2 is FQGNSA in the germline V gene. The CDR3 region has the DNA TGTGCCAGCAGCTTACGCAGGGCCATAACCCTAGGGATGAACACTGAAGCTTTCTTT. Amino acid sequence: CASSLRRAITLGMNTEAFF.

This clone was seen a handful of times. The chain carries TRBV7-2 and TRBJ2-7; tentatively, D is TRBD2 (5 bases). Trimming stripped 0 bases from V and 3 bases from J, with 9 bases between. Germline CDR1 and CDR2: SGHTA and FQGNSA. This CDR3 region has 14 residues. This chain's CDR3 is CASSLAGLHYEQYF. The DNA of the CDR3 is TGTGCCAGCAGCTTAGCCGGACTCCACTACGAGCAGTACTTC.

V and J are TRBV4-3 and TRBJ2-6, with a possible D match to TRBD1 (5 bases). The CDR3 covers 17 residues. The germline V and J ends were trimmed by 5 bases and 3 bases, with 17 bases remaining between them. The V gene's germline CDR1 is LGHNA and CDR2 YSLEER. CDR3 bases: TGCGCCAGCAGCTTCCAGGGCCTAAGACTTGGGGCCAACGTCCTGACTTTC. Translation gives CASSFQGLRLGANVLTF.

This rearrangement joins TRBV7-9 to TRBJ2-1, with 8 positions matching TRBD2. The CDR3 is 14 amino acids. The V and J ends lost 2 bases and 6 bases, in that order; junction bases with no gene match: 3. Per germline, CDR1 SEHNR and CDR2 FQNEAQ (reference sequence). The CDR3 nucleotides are TGTGCCAGCAGCTTAACCGGGGGGGGCAATGAGCAGTTCTTC. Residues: CASSLTGGGNEQFF.

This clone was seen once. The CDR3 sequence is CASSLGRAFGEKLFF. CDR3 coding DNA: TGTGCCAGCAGCCTAGGCCGTGCCTTCGGGGAAAAACTGTTTTTT. The rearrangement joins TRBV14 to TRBJ1-4, with D unclear. V shed 4 bases and J shed 8 bases, with 17 bases lying between them. The CDR3 runs 15 residues. The V gene's germline CDR1 is SGHDN and CDR2 FVKESK.

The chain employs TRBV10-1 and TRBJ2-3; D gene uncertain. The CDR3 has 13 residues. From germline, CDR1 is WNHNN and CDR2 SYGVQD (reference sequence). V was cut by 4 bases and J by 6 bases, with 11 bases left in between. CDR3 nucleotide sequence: TGCGCCAGCAGTGCCCTCACCGGGGATACGCAGTATTTT. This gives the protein CASSALTGDTQYF.

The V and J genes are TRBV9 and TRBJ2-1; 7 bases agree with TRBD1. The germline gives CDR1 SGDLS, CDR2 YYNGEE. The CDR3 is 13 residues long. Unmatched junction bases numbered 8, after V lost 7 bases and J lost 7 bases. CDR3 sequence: CASCLEGANEQFF. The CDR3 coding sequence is TGTGCCAGCTGCCTAGAGGGGGCTAATGAGCAGTTCTTC.

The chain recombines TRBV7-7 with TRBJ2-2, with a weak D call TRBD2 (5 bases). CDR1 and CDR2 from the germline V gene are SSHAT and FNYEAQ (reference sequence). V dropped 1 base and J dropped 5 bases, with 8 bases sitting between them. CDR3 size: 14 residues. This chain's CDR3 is CASSLGGRTGELFF. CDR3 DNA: TGTGCCAGCAGCTTAGGCGGGCGAACCGGGGAGCTGTTTTTT.